The rows below give T cell receptor beta chains drawn from one sample of a study of control samples from healthy donors and cancer patients. Assay used: immunoSEQ multiplex PCR; TCRdb lists only in-frame clones, some missing. Among 70,000 or so clones, under 90% were seen once, and the ten largest hold under 20%. The specimen sequenced was PBMCs. Every receptor here comes from a man aged 55 to 70 with lung cancer. Both conserved end residues are part of each CDR3. Fields, in order: V gene, clone size, D gene, J gene, CDR3 protein, CDR3 DNA. A D gene is named only where the DNA matches it firmly. Size tells how often a clone was seen (once, few, many) or the class of an expanded clone, and some rows leave it out.

TRBV6-5	-	TRBD1	TRBJ1-5	CASSYRGRISNQPQHF	TGTGCCAGCAGCTACAGGGGGCGAATAAGCAATCAGCCCCAGCATTTT
TRBV27	-	TRBD1	TRBJ1-2	CASSANSREVLAGGRNYGYTF	TGTGCCAGCAGCGCTAACTCGCGTGAGGTATTGGCAGGGGGAAGAAACTATGGCTACACCTTC
TRBV18	-	-	TRBJ1-1	CASSPPLSVNTEAFF	TGTGCCAGCTCACCTCCCTTAAGCGTGAACACTGAAGCTTTCTTT
TRBV5-4	-	TRBD1	TRBJ1-1	CASSWGTGVWTEAFF	TGTGCCAGCAGCTGGGGGACAGGGGTTTGGACTGAAGCTTTCTTT
TRBV11-2	-	-	TRBJ2-2	CASSFQVSNTGELFF	TGTGCCAGCAGCTTCCAGGTGTCCAACACCGGGGAGCTGTTTTTT
TRBV30	-	-	TRBJ1-1	CAWSEEAWNTEAFF	TGTGCCTGGAGTGAGGAGGCTTGGAACACTGAAGCTTTCTTT
TRBV5-1	-	-	TRBJ2-1	CASSLATVGSSYNEQFF	TGCGCCAGCAGCTTGGCCACCGTCGGAAGCTCCTACAATGAGCAGTTCTTC
TRBV7-2	-	-	TRBJ1-2	CASSLDRASWGYTF	TGTGCCAGCAGCTTAGATCGGGCCAGTTGGGGCTACACCTTC
TRBV24-1	-	TRBD1	TRBJ2-5	CATSDSAGTGVKTQYF	TGTGCCACCAGTGATTCCGCCGGGACAGGGGTAAAGACCCAGTACTTC
TRBV10-2	-	-	TRBJ1-1	CASRPGRLNTEAFF	TGCGCCAGCAGACCGGGACGATTGAACACTGAAGCTTTCTTT
TRBV10-3	-	-	TRBJ2-4	CAISESGDSGQYF	TGTGCCATCAGTGAGTCAGGTGACAGCGGCCAGTACTTC
TRBV30	-	TRBD1	TRBJ2-5	CAWSRGTGSETQYF	TGTGCCTGGAGTAGAGGGACAGGGAGCGAGACCCAGTACTTC
TRBV10-3	-	TRBD1	TRBJ1-5	CATRDSGNQLQHF	TGTGCCACCCGGGACAGTGGCAATCAGCTCCAGCATTTT
TRBV24-1	-	-	TRBJ1-5	CATSDPGTSQPQHF	TGTGCCACCAGTGATCCCGGGACGTCTCAGCCCCAGCATTTT
TRBV6-5	-	-	TRBJ1-2	CASSKENYGYTF	TGTGCCAGCAGTAAGGAGAACTATGGCTACACCTTC
TRBV9	once	TRBD1	TRBJ2-2	CASSVGRTGSSTGELFF	TGTGCCAGCAGCGTAGGGAGGACAGGGTCGAGCACCGGGGAGCTGTTTTTT
TRBV12-5	-	TRBD1	TRBJ1-5	CASGLVLDGTGIPAEPQHF	TGTGCTAGTGGTTTGGTACTAGATGGGACAGGGATCCCGGCCGAGCCCCAGCATTTT
TRBV6-5	-	-	TRBJ1-5	CASNRGTGDQPQHF	TGTGCCAGCAATAGAGGCACAGGCGATCAGCCCCAGCATTTT
TRBV7-9	many	TRBD1	TRBJ2-5	CASSLVDRGLQETQYF	TGTGCCAGCAGCTTAGTAGACAGGGGGCTCCAAGAGACCCAGTACTTC
TRBV24-1	-	-	TRBJ1-5	CATSDSRGSGGGQPQHF	TGTGCCACCAGTGATTCCCGGGGTTCGGGAGGAGGCCAGCCCCAGCATTTT